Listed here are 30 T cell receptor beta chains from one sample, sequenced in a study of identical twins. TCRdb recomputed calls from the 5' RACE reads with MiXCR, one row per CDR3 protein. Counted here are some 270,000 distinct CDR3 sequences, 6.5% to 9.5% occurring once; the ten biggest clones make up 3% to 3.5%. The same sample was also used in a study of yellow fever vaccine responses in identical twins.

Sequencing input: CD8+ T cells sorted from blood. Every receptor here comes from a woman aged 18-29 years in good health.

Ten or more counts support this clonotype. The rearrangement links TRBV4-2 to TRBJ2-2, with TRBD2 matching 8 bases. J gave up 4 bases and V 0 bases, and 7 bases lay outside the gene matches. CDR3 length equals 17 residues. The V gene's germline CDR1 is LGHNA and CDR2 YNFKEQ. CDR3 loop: CASSQDLQRGLTGELFF. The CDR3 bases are TGTGCCAGCAGCCAAGATCTCCAGCGGGGGCTCACCGGGGAGCTGTTTTTT.

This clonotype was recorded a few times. The DNA for the CDR3 is TGTGCCAGCAGTTTATTCGGGGGTGAGACAGATACGCAGTATTTT. As protein: CASSLFGGETDTQYF. This sequence joins TRBV27 and TRBJ2-3; D is possibly TRBD2 (6 bases). V lost 1 base, J lost 3 bases, and 11 bases lay in between. Germline V gives CDR1 MNHEY, CDR2 SMNVEV (reference sequence). CDR3 length: 15 amino acids.

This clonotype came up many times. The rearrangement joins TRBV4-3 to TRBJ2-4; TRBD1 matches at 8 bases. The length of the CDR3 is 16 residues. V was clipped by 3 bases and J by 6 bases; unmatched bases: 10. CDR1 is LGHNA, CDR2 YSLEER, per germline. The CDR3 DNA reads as TGCGCCAGCAGCCATGAGACAGGGGCGTCGGGAAACATTCAGTACTTC. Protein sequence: CASSHETGASGNIQYF.

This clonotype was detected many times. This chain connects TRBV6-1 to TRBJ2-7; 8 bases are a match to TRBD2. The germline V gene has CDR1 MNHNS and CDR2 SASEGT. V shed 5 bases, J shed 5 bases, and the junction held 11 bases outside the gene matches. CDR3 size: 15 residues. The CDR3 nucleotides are TGTGCCAGCAGTCCCGGGGGGGATCCTTTTAACGAGCAGTACTTC. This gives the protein CASSPGGDPFNEQYF.

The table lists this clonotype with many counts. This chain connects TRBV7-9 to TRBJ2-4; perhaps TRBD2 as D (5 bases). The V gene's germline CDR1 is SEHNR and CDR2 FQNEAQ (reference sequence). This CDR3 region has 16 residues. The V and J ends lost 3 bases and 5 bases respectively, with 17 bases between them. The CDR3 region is CASSLIGLAMENIQYF. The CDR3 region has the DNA TGTGCCAGCAGCTTGATCGGACTGGCTATGGAAAACATTCAGTACTTC.

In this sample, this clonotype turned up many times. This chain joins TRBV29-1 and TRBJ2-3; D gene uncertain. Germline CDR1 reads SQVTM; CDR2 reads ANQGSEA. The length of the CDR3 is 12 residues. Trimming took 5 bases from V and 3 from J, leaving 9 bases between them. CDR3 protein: CSVRVITDTQYF. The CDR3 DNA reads TGCAGCGTTAGGGTCATTACAGATACGCAGTATTTT.

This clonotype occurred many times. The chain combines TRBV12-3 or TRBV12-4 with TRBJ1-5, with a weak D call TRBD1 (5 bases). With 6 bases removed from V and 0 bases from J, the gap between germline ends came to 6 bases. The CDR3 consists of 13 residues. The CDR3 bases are TGTGCCAGCAGAGACAGTAGCAATCAGCCCCAGCATTTT. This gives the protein CASRDSSNQPQHF.

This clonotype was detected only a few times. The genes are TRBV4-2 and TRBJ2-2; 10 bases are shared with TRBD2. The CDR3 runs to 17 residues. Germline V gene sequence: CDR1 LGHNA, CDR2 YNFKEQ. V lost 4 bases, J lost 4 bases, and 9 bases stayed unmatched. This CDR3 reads CASSPRGSGRTTGELFF. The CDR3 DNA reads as TGTGCCAGCAGCCCTCGTGGTAGCGGGAGGACCACCGGGGAGCTGTTTTTT.

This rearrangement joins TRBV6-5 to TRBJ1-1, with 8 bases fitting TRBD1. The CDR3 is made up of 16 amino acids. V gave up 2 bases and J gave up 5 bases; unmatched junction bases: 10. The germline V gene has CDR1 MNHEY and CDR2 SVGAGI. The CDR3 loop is CASSYGPTGVGTEAFF. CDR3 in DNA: TGTGCCAGCAGTTACGGTCCGACAGGGGTGGGGACTGAAGCTTTCTTT.

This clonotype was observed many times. The CDR3 loop reads CASSLPFAGQYQETQYF. In nucleotides, the CDR3 is TGTGCCAGCAGTTTGCCGTTTGCGGGACAGTACCAAGAGACCCAGTACTTC. The V gene is TRBV12-3 or TRBV12-4, the J gene TRBJ2-5; D possibly corresponds to TRBD1 (7 bases). Trimming left V 3 bases short and J 0 bases short, with 17 bases between. This CDR3 region has 17 residues.

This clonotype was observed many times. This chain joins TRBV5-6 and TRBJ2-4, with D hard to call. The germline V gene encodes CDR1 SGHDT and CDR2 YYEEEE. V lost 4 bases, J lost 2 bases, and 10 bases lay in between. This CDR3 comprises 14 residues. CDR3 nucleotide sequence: TGTGCCAGCAGCGAAGGTCTGACCAAAAACATTCAGTACTTC. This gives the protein CASSEGLTKNIQYF. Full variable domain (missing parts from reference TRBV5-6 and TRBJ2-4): DAGVTQSPTHLIKTRGQQVTLRCSPKSGHDTVSWYQQALGQGPQFIFQYYEEEERQRGNFPDRFSGHQFPNYSSELNVNALLLGDSALYLCASSEGLTKNIQYFGAGTRLSVL.

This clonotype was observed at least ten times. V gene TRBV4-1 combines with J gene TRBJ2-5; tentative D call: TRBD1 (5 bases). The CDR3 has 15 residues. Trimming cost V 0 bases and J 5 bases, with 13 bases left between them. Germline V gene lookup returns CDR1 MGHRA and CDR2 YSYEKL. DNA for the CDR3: TGCGCCAGCAGCCAAGATTACCAGGGTCGGGAGACCCAGTACTTC. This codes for CASSQDYQGRETQYF.

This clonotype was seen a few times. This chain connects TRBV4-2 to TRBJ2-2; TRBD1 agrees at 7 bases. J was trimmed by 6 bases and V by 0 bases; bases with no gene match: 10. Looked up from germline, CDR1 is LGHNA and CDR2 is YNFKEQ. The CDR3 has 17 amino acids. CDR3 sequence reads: CASSQDPYRGRSGELFF. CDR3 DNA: TGTGCCAGCAGCCAAGATCCCTACAGGGGTCGATCCGGGGAGCTGTTTTTT.

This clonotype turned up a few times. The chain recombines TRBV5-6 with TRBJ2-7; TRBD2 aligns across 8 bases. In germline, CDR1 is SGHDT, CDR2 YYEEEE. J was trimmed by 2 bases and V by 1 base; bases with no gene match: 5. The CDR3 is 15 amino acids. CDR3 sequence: CASSLSSGEAYEQYF. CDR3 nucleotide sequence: TGTGCCAGCAGCTTGAGTAGCGGGGAGGCCTACGAGCAGTACTTC.

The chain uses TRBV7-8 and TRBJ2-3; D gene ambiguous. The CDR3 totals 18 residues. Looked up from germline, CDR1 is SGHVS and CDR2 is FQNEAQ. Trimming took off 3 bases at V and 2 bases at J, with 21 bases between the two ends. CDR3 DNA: TGTGCCAGCAGCTTTGCCCCGTCACAGAAGATGAACACAGATACGCAGTATTTT. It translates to CASSFAPSQKMNTDTQYF. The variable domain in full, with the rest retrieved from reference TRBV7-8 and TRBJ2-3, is GAGVSQSPRYKVAKRGQDVALRCDPISGHVSLFWYQQALGQGPEFLTYFQNEAQLDKSGLPSDRFFAERPEGSVSTLKIQRTQQEDSAVYLCASSFAPSQKMNTDTQYFGPGTRLTVL.

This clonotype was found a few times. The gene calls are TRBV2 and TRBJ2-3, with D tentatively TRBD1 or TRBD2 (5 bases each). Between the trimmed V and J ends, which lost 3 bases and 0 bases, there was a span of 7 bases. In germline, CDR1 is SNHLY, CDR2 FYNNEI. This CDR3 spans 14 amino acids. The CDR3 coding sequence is TGTGCCAGCAGTGAGGGGGAAAGCACAGATACGCAGTATTTT. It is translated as CASSEGESTDTQYF.

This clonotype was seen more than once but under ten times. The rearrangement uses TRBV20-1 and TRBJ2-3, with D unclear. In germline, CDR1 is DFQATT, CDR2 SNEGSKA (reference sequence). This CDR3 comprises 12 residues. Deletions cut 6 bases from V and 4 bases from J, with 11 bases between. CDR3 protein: CSAPTFPDTQYF. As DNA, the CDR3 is TGCAGTGCGCCGACTTTTCCAGATACGCAGTATTTT.

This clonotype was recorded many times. The CDR3 region is CASSSTGGLPYNEQFF. The CDR3 DNA follows: TGTGCCAGCAGCTCGACAGGGGGCCTACCCTACAATGAGCAGTTCTTC. This chain connects TRBV11-2 to TRBJ2-1, with TRBD1 identical over 10 bases. The CDR3 contains 16 residues. Trimming removed 4 bases from V and 2 bases from J; junction bases left unmatched: 5. Germline CDR1 is SGHAT and CDR2 is FQNNGV. The full variable domain, its missing parts supplied by reference TRBV11-2 and TRBJ2-1, is EAGVAQSPRYKIIEKRQSVAFWCNPISGHATLYWYQQILGQGPKLLIQFQNNGVVDDSQLPKDRFSAERLKGVDSTLKIQPAKLEDSAVYLCASSSTGGLPYNEQFFGPGTRLTVL.

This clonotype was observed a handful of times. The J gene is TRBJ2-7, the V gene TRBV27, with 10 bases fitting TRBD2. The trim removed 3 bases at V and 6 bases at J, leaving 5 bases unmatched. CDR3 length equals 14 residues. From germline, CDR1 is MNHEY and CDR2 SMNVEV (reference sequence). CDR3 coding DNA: TGTGCCAGCAGTTTTTTACTAGCGGGAAGCGAGCAGTACTTC. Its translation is CASSFLLAGSEQYF.

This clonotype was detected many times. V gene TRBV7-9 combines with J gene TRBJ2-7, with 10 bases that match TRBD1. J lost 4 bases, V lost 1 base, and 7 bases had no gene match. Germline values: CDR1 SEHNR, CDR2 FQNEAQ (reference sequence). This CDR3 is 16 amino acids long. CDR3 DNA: TGTGCCAGCAGCTTAGAGAGCTGGGACAGGGGTTACGAGCAGTACTTC. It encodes CASSLESWDRGYEQYF.

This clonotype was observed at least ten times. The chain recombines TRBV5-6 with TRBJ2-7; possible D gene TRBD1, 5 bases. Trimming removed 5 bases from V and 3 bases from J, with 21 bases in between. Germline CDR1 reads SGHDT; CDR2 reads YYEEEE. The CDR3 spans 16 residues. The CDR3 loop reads CASSQPGSMLFYEQYF. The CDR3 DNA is TGTGCCAGCAGTCAGCCAGGGTCCATGCTATTCTACGAGCAGTACTTC.

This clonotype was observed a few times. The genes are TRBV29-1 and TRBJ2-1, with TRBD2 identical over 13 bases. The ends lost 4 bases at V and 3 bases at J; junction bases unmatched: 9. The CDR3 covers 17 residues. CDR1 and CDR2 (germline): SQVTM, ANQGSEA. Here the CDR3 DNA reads TGCAGCGTTGTTGGACTAGCGGGAGCGGAGAACTACAATGAGCAGTTCTTC. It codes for CSVVGLAGAENYNEQFF.

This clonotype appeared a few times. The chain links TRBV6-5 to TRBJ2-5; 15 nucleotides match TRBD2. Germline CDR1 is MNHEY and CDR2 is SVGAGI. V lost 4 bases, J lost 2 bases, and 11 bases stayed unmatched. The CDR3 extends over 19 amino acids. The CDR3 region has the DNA TGTGCCAGCAGTTCCCCTGGACTAGCGGGAGGGCCCGATCAAGAGACCCAGTACTTC. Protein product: CASSSPGLAGGPDQETQYF.

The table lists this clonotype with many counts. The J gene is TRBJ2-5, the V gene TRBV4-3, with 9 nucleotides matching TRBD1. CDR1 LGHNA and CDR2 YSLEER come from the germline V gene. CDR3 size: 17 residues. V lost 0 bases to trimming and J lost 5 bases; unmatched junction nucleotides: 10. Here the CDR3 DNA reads TGCGCCAGCAGCCAAGATCACAGGGGGCCACTCGCCGAGACCCAGTACTTC. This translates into CASSQDHRGPLAETQYF.

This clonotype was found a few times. The DNA for the CDR3 is TGCGCCAGCAGCCCGACGGGTTTGCAGACCTACAATGAGCAGTTCTTC. This gives the protein CASSPTGLQTYNEQFF. The V and J genes are TRBV4-3 and TRBJ2-1; D call uncertain. Per germline, CDR1 LGHNA and CDR2 YSLEER. The CDR3 totals 16 residues. V lost 4 bases and J 2 bases, leaving 15 bases between the germline ends.

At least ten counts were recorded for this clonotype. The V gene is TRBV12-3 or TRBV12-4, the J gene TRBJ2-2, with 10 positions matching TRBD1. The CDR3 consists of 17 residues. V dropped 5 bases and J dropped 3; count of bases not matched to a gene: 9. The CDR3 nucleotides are TGTGCCAGCAGTCGCACGGGACAGGGGCCGGACACCGGGGAGCTGTTTTTT. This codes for CASSRTGQGPDTGELFF.

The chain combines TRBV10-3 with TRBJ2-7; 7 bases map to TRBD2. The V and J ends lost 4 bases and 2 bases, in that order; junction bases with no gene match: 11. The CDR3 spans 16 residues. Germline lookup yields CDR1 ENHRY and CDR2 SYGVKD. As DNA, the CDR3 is TGTGCCATCAGTGTTGGCCGGGGGGAAGAGACCTACGAGCAGTACTTC. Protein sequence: CAISVGRGEETYEQYF.

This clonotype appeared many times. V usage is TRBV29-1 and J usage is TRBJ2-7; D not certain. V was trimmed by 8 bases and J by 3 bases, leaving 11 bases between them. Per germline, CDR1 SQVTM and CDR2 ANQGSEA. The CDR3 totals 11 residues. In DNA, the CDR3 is TGCAGCCTCCGGCGCGTCTACGAGCAGTACTTC. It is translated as CSLRRVYEQYF.

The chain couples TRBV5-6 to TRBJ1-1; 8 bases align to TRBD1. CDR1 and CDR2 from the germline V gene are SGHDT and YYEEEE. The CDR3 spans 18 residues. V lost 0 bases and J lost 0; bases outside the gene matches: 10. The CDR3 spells CASSLEVGQGLMNTEAFF. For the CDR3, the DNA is TGTGCCAGCAGCTTGGAGGTCGGACAGGGACTCATGAACACTGAAGCTTTCTTT.

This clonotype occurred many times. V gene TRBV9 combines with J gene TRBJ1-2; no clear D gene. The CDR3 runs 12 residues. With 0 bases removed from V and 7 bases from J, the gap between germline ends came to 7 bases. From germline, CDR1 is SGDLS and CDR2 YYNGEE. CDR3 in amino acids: CASSVDNAGYTF. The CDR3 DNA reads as TGTGCCAGCAGCGTAGATAACGCTGGCTACACCTTC. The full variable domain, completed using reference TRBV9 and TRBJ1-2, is DSGVTQTPKHLITATGQRVTLRCSPRSGDLSVYWYQQSLDQGLQFLIQYYNGEERAKGNILERFSAQQFPDLHSELNLSSLELGDSALYFCASSVDNAGYTFGSGTRLTVV.